Below, 2 T cell receptor beta chains from the same sample are listed, as sequenced in a study of blood T cell repertoires in COVID-19. Clones were read by immunoSEQ multiplex PCR, and TCRdb kept only the in-frame ones, dropping some. This table has 120,000 to 150,000 clones, approximately 92% appearing once. Sequencing was carried out using peripheral blood. The receptors derive from a man aged 18-30 years with COVID-19, enrolled during active disease.

This clone was detected once. The J gene is TRBJ2-3, the V gene TRBV14; D not resolved. V was cut by 5 bases and J by 6 bases, with 9 bases left in between. The CDR3 covers 12 residues. CDR1 and CDR2 (germline): SGHDN, FVKESK. CDR3 amino acids: CASSEMPDTQYF. For the CDR3, the DNA is TGTGCCAGCAGCGAGATGCCGGATACGCAGTATTTT.

This clone showed up just once. The chain is built from TRBV20-1 and TRBJ1-6; 7 nucleotides agree with TRBD1. Germline values: CDR1 DFQATT, CDR2 SNEGSKA (reference sequence). Trimming took 3 bases from V and 6 from J; bases not matched to a gene: 2. The length of the CDR3 is 13 residues. The CDR3 protein is CSASRDSNSPLHF. DNA of the CDR3: TGCAGTGCTAGTCGGGACAGTAATTCACCCCTCCACTTT.